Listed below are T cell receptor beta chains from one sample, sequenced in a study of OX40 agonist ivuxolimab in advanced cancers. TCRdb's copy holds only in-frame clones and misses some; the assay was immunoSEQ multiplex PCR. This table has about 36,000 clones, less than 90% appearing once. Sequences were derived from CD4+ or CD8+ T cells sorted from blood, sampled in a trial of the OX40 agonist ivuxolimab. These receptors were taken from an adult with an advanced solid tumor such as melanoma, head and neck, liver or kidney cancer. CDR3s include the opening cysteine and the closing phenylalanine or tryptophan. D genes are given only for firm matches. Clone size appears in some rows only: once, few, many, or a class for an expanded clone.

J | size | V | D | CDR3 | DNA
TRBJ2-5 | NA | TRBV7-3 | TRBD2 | CASSKGASGSETQYF | TGTGCCAGCAGCAAAGGGGCTAGCGGGAGTGAGACCCAGTACTTC
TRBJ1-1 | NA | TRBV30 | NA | CAWKKVFTEAFF | TGTGCCTGGAAAAAGGTCTTCACTGAAGCTTTCTTT
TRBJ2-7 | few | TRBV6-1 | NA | CASTAFSMAIYEQYF | TGTGCCAGCACCGCGTTTAGTATGGCGATCTACGAGCAGTACTTC
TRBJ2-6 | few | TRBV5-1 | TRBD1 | CASSKQGAISGANVLTF | TGCGCCAGCAGCAAACAGGGGGCGATCTCTGGGGCCAACGTCCTGACTTTC
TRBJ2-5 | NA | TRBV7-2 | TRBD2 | CASSLQPPRLAGNQETQYF | TGTGCCAGCAGCCTCCAACCCCCCCGACTAGCGGGGAACCAAGAGACCCAGTACTTC
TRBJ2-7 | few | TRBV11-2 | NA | CASSLDLVRYF | TGTGCCAGCAGCTTAGATTTGGTGCGGTACTTC
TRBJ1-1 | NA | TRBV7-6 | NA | CASSPYGTEAFF | TGTGCCAGCAGCCCCTATGGGACTGAAGCTTTCTTT
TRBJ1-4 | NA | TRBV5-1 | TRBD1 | CASSSGTGDEKLFF | TGCGCCAGCAGCTCCGGGACAGGGGATGAAAAACTGTTTTTT
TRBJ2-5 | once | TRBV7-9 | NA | CASSLVRLAATEETQYF | TGTGCCAGCAGCTTAGTCCGTCTAGCTGCGACTGAAGAGACCCAGTACTTC
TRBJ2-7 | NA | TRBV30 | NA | CAWMRRASYERYF | TGTGCCTGGATGCGAAGAGCTTCCTACGAGCGGTACTTC
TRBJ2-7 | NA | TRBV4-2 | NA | CASSQDREQYF | TGTGCCAGCAGCCAAGACAGGGAGCAGTACTTC
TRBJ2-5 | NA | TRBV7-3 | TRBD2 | CASSLGGRGETQYF | TGTGCCAGCAGCTTAGGAGGGAGGGGAGAGACCCAGTACTTC
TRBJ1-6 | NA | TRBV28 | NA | CASSFEGTANSPLHF | TGTGCCAGCAGTTTCGAGGGGACTGCTAATTCACCCCTCCACTTT
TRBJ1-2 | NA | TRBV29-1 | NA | CSVGGGDYGYTF | TGCAGCGTTGGTGGCGGGGACTATGGCTACACCTTC
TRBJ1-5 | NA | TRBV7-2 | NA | CASSFRSSNQPQHF | TGTGCCAGCAGCTTTAGGAGCAGCAATCAGCCCCAGCATTTT
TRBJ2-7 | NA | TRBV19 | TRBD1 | CASSARDRGGYEQYF | TGTGCCAGTAGTGCCCGGGACAGGGGAGGGTACGAGCAGTACTTC
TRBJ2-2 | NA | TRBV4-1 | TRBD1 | CASSRNRGWDTGELFF | TGCGCCAGCAGCCGAAACAGGGGCTGGGACACCGGGGAGCTGTTTTTT
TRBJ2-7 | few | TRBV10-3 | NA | CAISGGAEQYF | TGTGCCATCAGTGGGGGTGCCGAGCAGTACTTC
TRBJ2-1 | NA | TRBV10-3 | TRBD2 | CAISDHDPVTSGTYNEQFF | TGTGCCATCAGTGACCACGACCCAGTGACTAGCGGCACCTACAATGAGCAGTTCTTC
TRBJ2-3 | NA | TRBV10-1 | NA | CASSESIRSGWNLDTQYF | TGCGCCAGCAGTGAGTCGATCCGGTCGGGGTGGAATTTGGATACGCAGTATTTT
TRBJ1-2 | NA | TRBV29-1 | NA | CSSSWGDYGYTF | TGCAGCAGCTCATGGGGGGACTATGGCTACACCTTC
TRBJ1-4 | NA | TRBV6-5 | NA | CASSYRASNEKLFF | TGTGCCAGCAGTTATCGGGCCAGTAATGAAAAACTGTTTTTT
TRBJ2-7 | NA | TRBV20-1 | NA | CSVDREQYF | TGCAGTGTCGACCGGGAGCAGTACTTC
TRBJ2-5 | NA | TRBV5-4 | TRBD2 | CASSPSTSGGAGTQYF | TGTGCCAGCAGCCCTTCGACTAGCGGGGGGGCTGGGACCCAGTACTTC
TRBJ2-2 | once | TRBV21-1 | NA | CASPPGSTGELFF | TGTGCCAGCCCCCCAGGGTCCACCGGGGAGCTGTTTTTT
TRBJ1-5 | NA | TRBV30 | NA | CAWSVEAGQPQHF | TGTGCCTGGAGTGTAGAGGCTGGTCAGCCCCAGCATTTT
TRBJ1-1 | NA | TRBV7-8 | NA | CASSMKGQANTEAFF | TGTGCCAGCAGCATGAAAGGGCAGGCGAACACTGAAGCTTTCTTT
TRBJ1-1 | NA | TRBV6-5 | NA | CASSYRSMNTEAFF | TGTGCCAGCAGTTACCGGTCCATGAACACTGAAGCTTTCTTT
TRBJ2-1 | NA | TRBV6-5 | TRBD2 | CASRPGAGGMSERFF | TGTGCCAGCAGGCCGGGGGCGGGGGGGATGAGTGAGCGGTTCTTC
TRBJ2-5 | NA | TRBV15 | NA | CATSRGGVGETQYF | TGTGCCACCAGCAGAGGGGGCGTCGGGGAGACCCAGTACTTC
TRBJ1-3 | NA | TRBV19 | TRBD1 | CASSINRGHGNTIYF | TGTGCCAGTAGTATCAACAGGGGGCACGGAAACACCATATATTTT
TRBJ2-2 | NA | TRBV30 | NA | CAWSALGEGAGELFF | TGTGCCTGGAGCGCCTTGGGGGAAGGTGCCGGGGAGCTGTTTTTT
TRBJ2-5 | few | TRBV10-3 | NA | CAISDYSGETQYF | TGTGCCATCAGTGACTACAGCGGGGAGACCCAGTACTTC
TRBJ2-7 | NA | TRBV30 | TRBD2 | CAWSPRVSLAGPTYEQYF | TGTGCCTGGAGTCCCAGGGTTAGTCTAGCGGGCCCCACCTACGAGCAGTACTTC
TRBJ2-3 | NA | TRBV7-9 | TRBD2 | CASSSPPGLAVIDTQYF | TGTGCCAGCAGCTCCCCCCCGGGACTAGCGGTTATAGATACGCAGTATTTT
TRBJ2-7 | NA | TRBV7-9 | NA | CASSFRLEGLSEQYF | TGTGCCAGCAGCTTTCGACTAGAAGGGCTGTCCGAGCAGTACTTC
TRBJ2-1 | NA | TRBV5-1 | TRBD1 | CASTWTGSGNEQFF | TGCGCCAGCACCTGGACAGGTTCGGGCAATGAGCAGTTCTTC
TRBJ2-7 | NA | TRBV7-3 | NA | CASSLAHYEQYF | TGTGCCAGCAGCTTAGCCCATTACGAGCAGTACTTC
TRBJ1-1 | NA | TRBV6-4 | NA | CASRVRHGINTEAFF | TGTGCCAGCAGGGTCCGGCACGGAATAAACACTGAAGCTTTCTTT
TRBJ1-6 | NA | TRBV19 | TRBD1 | CASSIGGTGRNSPLHF | TGTGCCAGTAGTATAGGGGGGACAGGACGAAATTCACCCCTCCACTTT
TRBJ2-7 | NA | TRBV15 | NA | CATSSGDFHSYEQYF | TGTGCCACCAGCAGCGGGGACTTTCACTCCTACGAGCAGTACTTC